This T cell receptor beta chain was obtained from a study of T cell changes during pregnancy in multiple sclerosis (dated 2019 in TCRdb). A note on the overall study: The study examined how the T cell repertoire changed over the course of pregnancy in women with multiple sclerosis.

The germline V gene yields SGHAT for CDR1 and FQNNGV for CDR2. The germline V end is reduced by 3 bases and the J end by 7 bases; junction bases left unmatched: 17. The CDR3 runs 17 residues from the cysteine to the phenylalanine. This entry keeps only the CDR3 DNA: 51 bases, framed from base 1. Regarding this clone: Its antigen remains undetermined. Nothing much larger sits one base from this clone, and base qualities are not available.

Library prep was done by the immunoSEQ multiplex PCR assay. Held by TCRdb, this immuneACCESS table contains in-frame sequences only and omits some clones. Under half of the omission traces to an unresolved V gene where checked; the cause of the rest is unknown. Across this sample there are roughly 72,000 clones, with about 93% seen only once. Less than 0.15% of the sample goes to the ten largest clones. The receptor's source is a female donor with multiple sclerosis, enrolled in a pregnancy study. Specimen: CD4+ T cells from peripheral blood mononuclear cells, collected after pregnancy. The chain was built from TRBV11-2 and TRBJ2-5, with TRBD1 matching 7 junction bases. The CDR3 has the sequence CASSFFLGTVSRGTQYF. The DNA sequence is TGTGCCAGCAGCTTTTTCCTCGGGACAGTTTCACGAGGGACCCAGTACTTC.